Listed below are T cell receptor beta chains from one sample, sequenced in a study of preoperative IRX-2 immunotherapy in early breast cancer. Produced via immunoSEQ multiplex PCR; TCRdb's table is partial and in-frame only. The table shows 40,000 to 45,000 clones, with 60% to 85% occurring only once. This specimen was tumor tissue, taken after IRX-2 immunotherapy. The receptors shown here come from a human donor with breast cancer. CDR3s include the opening cysteine and the closing phenylalanine or tryptophan. A D gene is named only where the DNA matches it firmly. Rows may omit the clone size; those that give it use once, few, many or a size class.

d_call j_call v_call clone_size cdr3_nt cdr3_aa
- TRBJ1-4 TRBV30 few TGTGCCTGGGGGGAAGGATATAATGAAAAACTGTTTTTT CAWGEGYNEKLFF
- TRBJ2-5 TRBV19 - TGTGCCAGTAGTATAGATCCTCAGGAGACCCAGTACTTC CASSIDPQETQYF
TRBD1 TRBJ2-5 TRBV30 - TGTGCCTGGAGTGTGGGACAGGGGGACAGGGAGACCCAGTACTTC CAWSVGQGDRETQYF
- TRBJ1-4 TRBV7-4 - TGTGCCAGCAGCTTAGTGAAGCTCCCTGAAAAACTGTTTTTT CASSLVKLPEKLFF
- TRBJ2-3 TRBV10-3 - TGTGCCATCAGTGAGCCCCAGCGGAGCACAGATACGCAGTATTTT CAISEPQRSTDTQYF
- TRBJ1-4 TRBV5-1 - TGCGCCAGCAGCATTAATCTCCAGGGAACTAATGAAAAACTGTTTTTT CASSINLQGTNEKLFF
- TRBJ1-4 TRBV1 - TGCGCCAGCAGCCCCTCTAATGAAAAACTGTTTTTT CASSPSNEKLFF
- TRBJ1-2 TRBV11-3 few TGTGCCAGCAGCTCCGGCGGCCCCCGCTATGGCTACACCTTC CASSSGGPRYGYTF
TRBD2 TRBJ2-1 TRBV6-8 - TGTGCCAGCAGCCATACTAGCGGGGGGCGCGGAGCCTACAATGAGCAGTTCTTC CASSHTSGGRGAYNEQFF
- TRBJ1-3 TRBV5-1 - TGCGCCAGCAGCTTGGTGGGGGGGCTCACTGGAAACACCATATATTTT CASSLVGGLTGNTIYF
TRBD1 TRBJ2-5 TRBV11-3 few TGTGCCAGCAGCCTCGCAGACAGGGGGCAAGAGACCCAGTACTTC CASSLADRGQETQYF
- TRBJ2-4 TRBV14 - TGTGCCAGCAGCCAAGGAGTTCGCAGGGGAAACATTCAGTACTTC CASSQGVRRGNIQYF
TRBD2 TRBJ2-3 TRBV14 - TGTGCCAGCAGCCCCCGACTAGCGGGAGGGGATACGCAGTATTTT CASSPRLAGGDTQYF
TRBD2 TRBJ2-1 TRBV7-6 - TGTGCCAGCAGCTTAGTCCCTGGACTAGCGGGTGGCTACAATGAGCAGTTCTTC CASSLVPGLAGGYNEQFF
TRBD1 TRBJ2-3 TRBV30 - TGTGCCTGGACCGGACAGGGGACAGGAACAGATACGCAGTATTTT CAWTGQGTGTDTQYF
TRBD1 TRBJ2-3 TRBV5-1 - TGCGCCAGCAGCCGACAGGGGGCGGCAGATACGCAGTATTTT CASSRQGAADTQYF
TRBD1 TRBJ2-5 TRBV11-3 - TGTGCCAGCAGCTCCGTTGGGACAGAAGAGACCCAGTACTTC CASSSVGTEETQYF
- TRBJ2-1 TRBV19 - TGTGCCACATTGGGATGGGGGAGCCCGAAGGAGCAGTTCTTC CATLGWGSPKEQFF
- TRBJ2-1 TRBV11-3 - TGTGCCAGCAGCTTAGGAAGGGTAACAGCGGGTCGAGTTGTCTTC CASSLGRVTAGRVVF
- TRBJ2-7 TRBV6-8 few TGTGCCATCAGTGCGGGAAAGTACGAGCAGTACTTC CAISAGKYEQYF
TRBD1 TRBJ1-3 TRBV15 few TGTGCCACCAGAAGGACAGGAGGTGGCTCTGGAAACACCATATATTTT CATRRTGGGSGNTIYF
- TRBJ2-5 TRBV7-5 once TGTGCCAGCAGCTTGCTCGGTAGGGGGCAAGAGACCCAGTACTTC CASSLLGRGQETQYF
TRBD2 TRBJ2-7 TRBV7-1 once TGTGCCAGCAGCTTAGATGGCGGGAGTATTCGGTACTTC CASSLDGGSIRYF
- TRBJ2-3 TRBV5-1 - TGCGCCAGCAGCAGGACTGGACAGAACAATGCTAAGGATACGCAGTATTTT CASSRTGQNNAKDTQYF
- TRBJ1-2 TRBV29-1 - TGCAGCGTTCGGGAGGGATCGGATGGCTACACCTTC CSVREGSDGYTF
- TRBJ2-5 TRBV11-3 - TGTGCCAGCAGCATCACGCGGGGAGAAGAGACCCAGTACTTC CASSITRGEETQYF
- TRBJ2-5 TRBV19 - TGTGCCAGTAGTCCCCAAGGGGGGGTCCGAGAGACCCAGTACTTC CASSPQGGVRETQYF
- TRBJ2-3 TRBV11-3 few TGTGCCAGCAGTTCCCTAGCGTCTAGCACAGATACGCAGTATTTT CASSSLASSTDTQYF
- TRBJ2-1 TRBV11-3 - TGTGCCAGCACCGATTTCGGTGGGTCCATTTACAATGAGCAGTTCTTC CASTDFGGSIYNEQFF
TRBD1 TRBJ2-7 TRBV6-8 - TGTGCCACGGTGGGGACAGGGGGCAGCTTGTACGAGCAGTACTTC CATVGTGGSLYEQYF
- TRBJ2-3 TRBV6-8 once TGTGCCAGCACCCGGAGGCTACCGGGGACGGCAGATACGCAGTATTTT CASTRRLPGTADTQYF
- TRBJ2-7 TRBV19 once TGTGCCAGTAGTACAGGGGACTCAAGCTCCTACGAGCAGTACTTC CASSTGDSSSYEQYF
TRBD1 TRBJ2-1 TRBV6-8 - TGTGCCAGCAGTTACAGGAAGGGACAGGGGGGCAATGAGCAGTTCTTC CASSYRKGQGGNEQFF
- TRBJ1-4 TRBV7-1 - TGTGCCAGCAGCTTAGTCCCGAATGAAAAACTGTTTTTT CASSLVPNEKLFF
- TRBJ1-3 TRBV18 - TGTGCCAGCTCGCCTAGCCAAGGGTTCTCTGGAAACACCATATATTTT CASSPSQGFSGNTIYF
TRBD1 TRBJ2-5 TRBV6-8 - TGTGCCAGCAGGACAGGGATAGAGACCCAGTACTTC CASRTGIETQYF
- TRBJ2-5 TRBV14 - TGTGCCAGCAGCCAAACCCAGGGTAAAGAGACCCAGTACTTC CASSQTQGKETQYF
TRBD1 TRBJ1-3 TRBV18 - TGTGCCAGCTCCACCGGGACAGGGGGCTCTGGAAACACCATATATTTT CASSTGTGGSGNTIYF
- TRBJ1-2 TRBV6-8 - TGTGCCAGCAGTTACTCAATACCCACAGGGAACAACTATGGCTACACCTTC CASSYSIPTGNNYGYTF
TRBD1 TRBJ2-1 TRBV19 - TGTGCCAGTAGTACGGACAGGAGCTCCTACAATGAGCAGTTCTTC CASSTDRSSYNEQFF
- TRBJ1-4 TRBV15 - TGTGCCACCAGCAGAGATCTGATTCCAACTAATGAAAAACTGTTTTTT CATSRDLIPTNEKLFF
- TRBJ2-5 TRBV5-1 - TGCGCCAGCAGCCCTGGACGGACTATTCAAGAGACCCAGTACTTC CASSPGRTIQETQYF
- TRBJ1-3 TRBV6-8 few TGTGCCACCAACGGGGTCAGGGCTTCTGGAAACACCATATATTTT CATNGVRASGNTIYF
- TRBJ2-5 TRBV19 - TGTGCCAGTAGTATCGACAGCCAAGAGACCCAGTACTTC CASSIDSQETQYF
- TRBJ2-3 TRBV15 few TGTGCCACCAGCAGAGAGGGCTCCTGGGGTACGCAGTATTTT CATSREGSWGTQYF
TRBD2 TRBJ2-3 TRBV6-8 - TGTGCCAGCAGTTACCGGACTAGCGGATTCACAGATACGCAGTATTTT CASSYRTSGFTDTQYF
- TRBJ2-2 TRBV28 - TGTGCCAGCAGTGACAGGACTACCGGGGAGCTGTTTTTT CASSDRTTGELFF
TRBD1 TRBJ1-1 TRBV6-8 - TGTGCCATCAGCGCCGGGACAGGGCCTCAGCATGAAGCTTTCTTT CAISAGTGPQHEAFF
- TRBJ2-2 TRBV6-8 - TGTGCCAGCAGTAATCCTAGCCCGTTTGACACCGGGGAGCTGTTTTTT CASSNPSPFDTGELFF
- TRBJ2-2 TRBV6-8 - TGTGCCAGCAGGTCCCGATTCGGCGACACCTCCACCGGGGAGCTGTTTTTT CASRSRFGDTSTGELFF
TRBD1 TRBJ1-5 TRBV18 - TGTGCCAGCTCACCTGGGACAGGGGGAAATCAGCCCCAGCATTTT CASSPGTGGNQPQHF
- TRBJ1-5 TRBV12-5 - TGTGCTAGTGGTTTGGGCAATAGCAATCAGCCCCAGCATTTT CASGLGNSNQPQHF
TRBD2 TRBJ2-4 TRBV29-1 once TGCAGCGTTGAAGTCCTAGCGGGAGTAGACATTCAGTACTTC CSVEVLAGVDIQYF
TRBD1 TRBJ1-2 TRBV6-8 few TGTGCCAGCAGTTACTCGACAGGGGGCATCAGAGGCTACACCTTC CASSYSTGGIRGYTF
TRBD2 TRBJ2-1 TRBV6-8 - TGTGCCAGCAGTTACGATAGGACTAGCGGGTTCAATGAGCAGTTCTTC CASSYDRTSGFNEQFF
TRBD2 TRBJ2-1 TRBV6-8 - TGTGCCAGCAGACTAGCGGGGAATCATGAGCAGTTCTTC CASRLAGNHEQFF
- TRBJ1-3 TRBV6-8 - TGTGCCAGCAGTCCCGTTGGGACTGGAAACACCATATATTTT CASSPVGTGNTIYF
- TRBJ2-7 TRBV19 - TGTGCCAGTGTGGACAGGACTACCTACGAGCAGTACTTC CASVDRTTYEQYF